This T cell receptor beta chain originates from a study of shared clonotypes between healthy human individuals. Naivety among CD8 cells was defined by CD45RO negativity and positive CCR7 selection, thereby excluding terminally differentiated effector memory CD45RA+ cells. Trimming left V 7 bases short and J 7 bases short, with 13 bases between. The CDR3 loop spans 13 amino acids. Germline V CDR1 and CDR2: MDHEN, SYDVKM. Study processing details: Filtering differed because ImmunoSEQ produced junction-only sequences that carried no quality scores. The method was immunoSEQ multiplex PCR; TCRdb's version includes in-frame clones alone and lacks a portion of them. The DNA was the basis for D and trimming; V, J and clone size are from that table. Of some 1,900,000 clones in the sample, approximately 94% were seen once.

The receptor was isolated from a man aged 18 to 29 in good health. Material for sequencing was naive CD8+ T cells sorted from blood. The chain links TRBV28 to TRBJ1-4; perhaps TRBD1 as D (6 bases). CDR3 region: CASTTQGTEKLFF. In DNA, the CDR3 is TGTGCCAGCACCACACAGGGTACTGAAAAACTGTTTTTT. Full variable domain (remainder filled in from reference TRBV28 and TRBJ1-4): DVKVTQSSRYLVKRTGEKVFLECVQDMDHENMFWYRQDPGLGLRLIYFSYDVKMKEKGDIPEGYSVSREKKERFSLILESASTNQTSMYLCASTTQGTEKLFFGSGTQLSVL.